These T cell receptor beta chains were read from a single sample in a study of control samples from healthy donors and cancer patients. The data were produced by immunoSEQ multiplex PCR, yet TCRdb's version contains in-frame clones alone and is incomplete. The top ten clones hold around 10% of a sample with roughly 98,000 clones, around 80% of them seen once. Material: blood. These receptors came from a woman aged 60 to 75 in good health. Each CDR3 is given with its conserved first and last residue. D genes are given only for firm matches. Size values are once, few and many counts, or a class for expanded clones, and some rows have none.

v_gene	abundance	d_gene	j_gene	CDR3aa	CDR3nt
TRBV3-1/TRBV3-2	.	.	TRBJ2-1	CASSQILDGGNEQFF	TGTGCCAGCAGCCAAATTTTGGACGGAGGCAATGAGCAGTTCTTC
TRBV27	medium-sized	.	TRBJ1-5	CASSLMRNQPQHF	TGTGCCAGCAGTTTAATGCGCAATCAGCCCCAGCATTTT
TRBV7-7	.	.	TRBJ1-6	CASSLLIGGNPNSPLHF	TGTGCTAGCAGCTTATTGATAGGGGGTAACCCAAATTCACCCCTCCACTTT
TRBV11-2	.	TRBD2	TRBJ2-7	CASSLETQRGPEQYF	TGTGCCAGCAGCTTAGAGACCCAGCGGGGGCCAGAGCAGTACTTC
TRBV10-3	.	.	TRBJ2-2	CAITDQANTGELFF	TGTGCCATCACAGACCAGGCGAACACCGGGGAGCTGTTTTTT
TRBV7-2	few	.	TRBJ2-1	CASSLLGGGSYNEQFF	TGTGCCAGCAGCTTACTTGGGGGCGGCTCCTACAATGAGCAGTTCTTC
TRBV5-1	.	.	TRBJ2-6	CASSPIFTSGANVLTF	TGCGCCAGCAGCCCAATCTTTACTTCGGGGGCCAACGTCCTGACTTTC
TRBV14	.	.	TRBJ2-5	CASSQLPAAETQYF	TGTGCCAGCAGCCAATTACCAGCAGCGGAGACCCAGTACTTC
TRBV6-6	.	.	TRBJ2-5	CASRTQGGETQYF	TGTGCCAGCAGAACCCAGGGAGGCGAGACCCAGTACTTC
TRBV19	.	.	TRBJ1-4	CASSMITRVGEKLFF	TGTGCCAGTAGTATGATAACCCGAGTGGGTGAAAAACTGTTTTTT
TRBV7-9	.	.	TRBJ2-2	CASLPLGVNTGELFF	TGTGCCAGCCTCCCGTTGGGGGTGAACACCGGGGAGCTGTTTTTT
TRBV4-3	.	TRBD2	TRBJ2-7	CASSQVLTSGATYEQYF	TGCGCCAGCAGCCAAGTGCTTACTAGCGGGGCTACCTACGAGCAGTACTTC
TRBV29-1	.	.	TRBJ1-5	CSVGAGGSNQPQHF	TGCAGCGTTGGGGCCGGGGGCTCCAATCAGCCCCAGCATTTT
TRBV5-5	.	TRBD2	TRBJ2-7	CASSLASGEGPYEQYF	TGTGCCAGCAGCTTGGCTTCCGGGGAGGGGCCCTACGAGCAGTACTTC
TRBV18	.	.	TRBJ1-5	CASSPGQTQPQHF	TGTGCCAGCTCGCCCGGACAGACTCAGCCCCAGCATTTT
TRBV9	.	.	TRBJ2-1	CASSSQLGNEQFF	TGTGCCAGCAGCTCCCAACTAGGCAATGAGCAGTTCTTC
TRBV11-2	few	.	TRBJ2-7	CASSPGLFEQYF	TGTGCCAGCAGCCCCGGACTTTTCGAGCAGTACTTC
TRBV7-9	.	.	TRBJ1-1	CASSLDVRPDEAFF	TGTGCCAGCAGCTTAGACGTTAGGCCAGATGAAGCTTTCTTT
TRBV25-1	.	.	TRBJ2-2	CASYGEGLLFF	TGTGCCAGCTACGGCGAAGGGTTACTGTTTTTT
TRBV5-1	.	.	TRBJ2-6	CASSLGGFSGANVLTF	TGCGCCAGCAGCTTGGGGGGATTCTCTGGGGCCAACGTCCTGACTTTC
TRBV5-8	.	.	TRBJ1-5	CASSSSPGSNQPQHF	TGTGCCAGCAGCTCGTCTCCGGGATCCAATCAGCCCCAGCATTTT
TRBV27	.	TRBD1	TRBJ1-5	CASSEETQGAHQPQHF	TGTGCCAGCAGTGAAGAAACACAGGGGGCTCATCAGCCCCAGCATTTT
TRBV6-2/TRBV6-3	.	.	TRBJ2-2	CASSLGASTGELFF	TGTGCCAGCAGTCTAGGGGCGAGCACCGGGGAGCTGTTTTTT
TRBV15	.	TRBD2	TRBJ2-3	CATWGTSGRGDTQYF	TGTGCCACCTGGGGGACTAGCGGGAGAGGTGATACGCAGTATTTT
TRBV5-1	.	.	TRBJ1-4	CASSLETVVKNEKLFF	TGCGCCAGCAGCTTGGAGACGGTAGTTAAGAATGAAAAACTGTTTTTT
TRBV28	.	.	TRBJ1-3	CASSLITRDTIYF	TGTGCCAGCAGTTTGATCACCCGGGACACCATATATTTT
TRBV18	.	.	TRBJ1-2	CASSPPSRRGLDYGYTF	TGTGCCAGCTCACCACCGTCGCGACGGGGGCTTGACTATGGCTACACCTTC
TRBV5-1	.	.	TRBJ2-6	CASSLIQSGANVLTF	TGCGCCAGCAGCTTGATTCAATCTGGGGCCAACGTCCTGACTTTC
TRBV2	.	TRBD2	TRBJ2-1	CASSLRTSGVTLLREQFF	TGTGCCAGCAGCTTGCGGACTAGCGGGGTGACCCTCCTACGGGAGCAGTTCTTC
TRBV29-1	.	.	TRBJ1-1	CSVGRGAGTEAFF	TGCAGCGTGGGCCGGGGGGCAGGCACTGAAGCTTTCTTT
TRBV19	.	.	TRBJ1-5	CASSLDRGNQPQHF	TGTGCCAGTAGCCTAGACAGAGGCAATCAGCCCCAGCATTTT
TRBV19	.	.	TRBJ2-3	CASSRPSTDTQYF	TGTGCCAGTAGTAGACCAAGCACAGATACGCAGTATTTT
TRBV24-1	few	.	TRBJ2-3	CATSRDGTDTQYF	TGTGCCACCAGCCGAGACGGCACAGATACGCAGTATTTT